A selection of T cell receptor beta chains follows, all from one sample in a study of cytomegalovirus exposure and HLA in healthy donors. Clones were read by immunoSEQ multiplex PCR, and TCRdb kept only the in-frame ones, dropping some. The table includes about 260,000 clones, roughly 87% detected once. The source material was PBMCs. The source of these receptors is a woman in her twenties or thirties in good health and CMV-seronegative. Each CDR3 is given with its conserved first and last residue. Rows give clone size only sometimes, using once, few, many, or a class for an expanded clone.

TRBV11-2 - CASSLRTGTRGELFF
TRBV9 - CASSESPTASGNTIYF
TRBV29-1 - CSVDGTSGTIGADTQYF
TRBV2 once CASGTGNTGELFF
TRBV13 - CASSWGVSQNIQYF
TRBV5-1 - CASSPGGTGGETQYF
TRBV18 - CASSPPPLATDTQYF
TRBV6-4 - CASSDLLRAPDTQYF
TRBV6-5 - CASSSTVTDTQYF
TRBV5-4 - CASTSGGGMETQYF
TRBV9 - CASSAILAGFNEQFF
TRBV29-1 - CSVDLPGYQETQYF